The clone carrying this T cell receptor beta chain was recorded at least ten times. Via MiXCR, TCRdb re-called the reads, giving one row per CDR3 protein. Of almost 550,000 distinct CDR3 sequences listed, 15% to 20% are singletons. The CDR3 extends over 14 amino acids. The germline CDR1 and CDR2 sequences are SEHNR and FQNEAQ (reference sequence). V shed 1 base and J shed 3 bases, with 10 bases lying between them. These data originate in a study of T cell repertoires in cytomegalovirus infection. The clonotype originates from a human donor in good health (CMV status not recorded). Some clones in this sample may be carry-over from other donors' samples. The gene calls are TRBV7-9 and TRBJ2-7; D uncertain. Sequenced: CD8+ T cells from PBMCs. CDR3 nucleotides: TGTGCCAGCAGCTTAGAAGAGGCAGACTACGAGCAGTACTTC. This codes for CASSLEEADYEQYF.